This T cell receptor (beta chain) originates from a study of CD8+CD57+ T cells in acquired aplastic anemia. The template for TCR beta VDJ and CDR3 sequence profiling was genomic DNA. TCRdb recomputed calls from the reads with MiXCR, one row per CDR3 protein. Of around 200,000 distinct CDR3 sequences listed, about half were seen once; the top ten hold 15% to 20%. All sequencing subjects had displayed CD8+CD57+ cell expansion on flow cytometry. The patients all had a severe acquired aplastic anemia diagnosis. V lost 3 bases and J lost 4, with 15 bases in between. The CDR3 extends over 16 amino acids. In germline, CDR1 is LGHDT, CDR2 YNNKEL (reference sequence).

The rearrangement uses TRBV3-1 and TRBJ2-2, with D possibly being TRBD2 (7 bases). The source of this sequence is a human donor with aplastic anemia. Material: sorted CD4+, CD8+, or CD8+CD57+ T cells (not recorded which) from PBMCs. The CDR3 DNA reads as TGTGCCAGCAGCCATTTAAGGGGGGGGAGCACCGGGGAGCTGTTTTTT. It is translated as CASSHLRGGSTGELFF.